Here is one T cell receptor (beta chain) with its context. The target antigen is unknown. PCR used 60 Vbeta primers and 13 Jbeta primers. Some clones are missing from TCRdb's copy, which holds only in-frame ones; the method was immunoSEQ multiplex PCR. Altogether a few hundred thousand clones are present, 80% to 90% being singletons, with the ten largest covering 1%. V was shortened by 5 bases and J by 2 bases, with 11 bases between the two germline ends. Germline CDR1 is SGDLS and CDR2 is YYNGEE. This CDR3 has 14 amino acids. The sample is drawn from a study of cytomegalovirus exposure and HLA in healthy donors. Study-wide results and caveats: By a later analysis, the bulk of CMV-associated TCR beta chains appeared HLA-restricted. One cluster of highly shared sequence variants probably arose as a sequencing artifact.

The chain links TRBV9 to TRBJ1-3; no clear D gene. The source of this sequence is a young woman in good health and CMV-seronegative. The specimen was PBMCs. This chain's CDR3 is CASRPGETGNTIYF. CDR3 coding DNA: TGTGCCAGCAGACCCGGGGAGACTGGAAACACCATATATTTT.